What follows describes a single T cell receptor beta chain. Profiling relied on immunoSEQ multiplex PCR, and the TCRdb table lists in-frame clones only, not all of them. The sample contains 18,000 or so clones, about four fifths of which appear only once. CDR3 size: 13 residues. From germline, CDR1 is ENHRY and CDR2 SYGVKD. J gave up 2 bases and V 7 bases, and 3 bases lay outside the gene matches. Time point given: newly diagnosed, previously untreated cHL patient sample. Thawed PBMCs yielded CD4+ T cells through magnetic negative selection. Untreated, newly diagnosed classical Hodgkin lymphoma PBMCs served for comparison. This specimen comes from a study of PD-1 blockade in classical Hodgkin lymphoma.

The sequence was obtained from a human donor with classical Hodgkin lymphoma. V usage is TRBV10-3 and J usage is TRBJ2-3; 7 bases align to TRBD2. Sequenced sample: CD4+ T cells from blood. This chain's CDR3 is CAINSGHTDTQYF. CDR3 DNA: TGTGCCATCAATAGCGGGCACACAGATACGCAGTATTTT.